This T cell receptor beta chain is from a study of cytomegalovirus exposure and HLA in healthy donors. Use of 60 Vbeta and 13 Jbeta primers characterized the PCR. Only in-frame clones appear in the TCRdb table, and some are missing; sequencing was by immunoSEQ multiplex PCR. The sample shows some 40,000 clones, and more than 3% sits with its ten largest clones. Material for sequencing was PBMCs. This receptor was taken from a male donor in good health and CMV-seronegative.

CDR3 DNA: TGTGCCAGCAGAGACCGGGGGGCCTACGAGCAGTACTTC. Its protein is CASRDRGAYEQYF. The chain links TRBV7-8 to TRBJ2-7, with 7 bases lining up with TRBD2. V lost 6 bases and J lost 2; bases outside the gene matches: 4. In germline, CDR1 is SGHVS, CDR2 FQNEAQ. This CDR3 region has 13 residues.